What follows are 27 T cell receptor beta chains derived from one specimen sequenced in a study of blood T cell repertoires in COVID-19. Profiled with immunoSEQ multiplex PCR; TCRdb holds only in-frame clones, not every one. The data show roughly 150,000 clones, more than 75% seen once. Source material: peripheral blood. The receptor set was obtained from a man aged 50 or older who had recovered from COVID-19.

The chain carries TRBV28 and TRBJ2-7, with 12 bases identical to TRBD1. There are 15 residues in the CDR3. From germline, CDR1 is MDHEN and CDR2 SYDVKM. V was clipped by 6 bases and J by 7 bases; unmatched bases: 10. CDR3 in amino acids: CASSLGGTGGREQYF. The CDR3 region has the DNA TGTGCCAGCAGCTTAGGGGGGACAGGGGGCAGGGAGCAGTACTTC.

This clone was counted once. The gene calls are TRBV6-1 and TRBJ1-2; weak D call: TRBD1 (5 bases). The CDR3 spans 17 residues. V was trimmed by 3 bases and J by 0 bases, leaving 17 bases between them. Germline values: CDR1 MNHNS, CDR2 SASEGT. The CDR3 loop is CASSDPRASPSNYGYTF. The CDR3 DNA reads TGTGCCAGCAGTGATCCCAGGGCTTCCCCTTCTAACTATGGCTACACCTTC.

In this sample, this clone turned up once. CDR3 sequence reads: CASILQGNSYEQYF. The CDR3 nucleotides are TGTGCCAGCATTTTACAGGGAAATTCCTACGAGCAGTACTTC. The genes are TRBV2 and TRBJ2-7; perhaps TRBD1 as D (6 bases). The V end was cut by 7 bases, the J end by 1 base, with 14 bases between. The V gene's germline CDR1 is SNHLY and CDR2 FYNNEI. This CDR3 is 14 amino acids long.

The chain has TRBV24-1 and TRBJ2-5, with 8 nucleotides matching TRBD1. Per the germline V gene, CDR1 is KGHDR and CDR2 is SFDVKD. The CDR3 contains 14 residues. V shed 9 bases and J 1 base; nucleotides not matched to a gene: 6. CDR3 sequence: CATCPDRGQETQYF. The CDR3 region has the DNA TGTGCCACCTGTCCTGACAGGGGCCAAGAGACCCAGTACTTC.

This sequence joins TRBV12-1 and TRBJ2-5; the tabulated D call, TRBD1, remains unverified against the DNA. TRBV12-1 is flagged as a pseudogene. The CDR3 is 18 amino acids. This CDR3 is CASSFSASVQGQKETQYF. The CDR3 DNA reads as TGTGCCAGCAGCTTTTCGGCGTCGGTTCAGGGCCAAAAAGAGACCCAGTACTTC.

The chain uses TRBV5-6 and TRBJ2-7; 8 nucleotides agree with TRBD2. Germline values: CDR1 SGHDT, CDR2 YYEEEE. This CDR3 has 14 residues. The junction had 4 bases not matched to a gene; V was cut back by 2 bases and J by 3 bases. This CDR3 is CASSFGRGDYEQYF. Written as DNA, the CDR3 is TGTGCCAGCAGCTTTGGGCGGGGGGACTACGAGCAGTACTTC.

The V and J genes are TRBV5-6 and TRBJ1-6; D possibly corresponds to TRBD1 (5 bases). Per the germline V gene, CDR1 is SGHDT and CDR2 is YYEEEE. Trimming cost V 2 bases and J 0 bases, with 9 bases left between them. CDR3 length equals 16 residues. CDR3: CASSFGGSSYNSPLHF. CDR3 nucleotides: TGTGCCAGCAGCTTCGGGGGAAGCTCCTATAATTCACCCCTCCACTTT.

As for this clone: The same CDR3 is also encoded by other DNA sequences in this sample. The chain carries TRBV5-1 and TRBJ1-4; D unresolved. CDR1 is SGHRS and CDR2 is YFSETQ in the germline V gene. The CDR3 is 15 amino acids. V lost 3 bases and J 0 bases, leaving 9 bases between the germline ends. The CDR3 loop is CASSSTGATNEKLFF. CDR3 sequence (DNA): TGCGCCAGCAGCTCGACGGGTGCAACTAATGAAAAACTGTTTTTT.

The gene calls are TRBV2 and TRBJ1-5; a possible D gene is TRBD1 (6 bases). Trimming removed 7 bases at V and 0 bases at J, with 16 bases between. This CDR3 has 16 residues. CDR1 and CDR2 (germline): SNHLY, FYNNEI. CDR3 DNA: TGTGCCAGCAATGAGGGGGGACCCTATAGCAATCAGCCCCAGCATTTT. This sequence encodes CASNEGGPYSNQPQHF.

V and J are TRBV7-2 and TRBJ1-2, with TRBD1 matching over 7 bases. Germline loops: CDR1 SGHTA, CDR2 FQGNSA. The length of the CDR3 is 13 residues. V shed 6 bases and J 2 bases; nucleotides not matched to a gene: 3. CDR3 residues: CASSPQGNYGYTF. The CDR3 DNA reads TGTGCCAGCAGTCCACAGGGGAACTATGGCTACACCTTC.

The rearrangement joins TRBV28 to TRBJ2-7; tentatively, D is TRBD2 (7 bases). The CDR3 loop spans 15 amino acids. Germline loops: CDR1 MDHEN, CDR2 SYDVKM. V lost 6 bases, J lost 3 bases, and 18 bases lay in between. Here the CDR3 DNA reads TGTGCCAGCAGCCCCTCCGGGGGGCGCGTCTACGAGCAGTACTTC. As protein: CASSPSGGRVYEQYF.

The chain couples TRBV6-1 to TRBJ2-3; tentative D call: TRBD2 (5 bases). Germline loops: CDR1 MNHNS, CDR2 SASEGT. The CDR3 extends over 19 amino acids. V was trimmed by 1 base and J by 5 bases, leaving 25 bases between them. The DNA for the CDR3 is TGTGCCAGCAGTGAAGTTCCCCCATTCTCCGGGATTGGAGGAGATACGCAGTATTTT. Amino acids: CASSEVPPFSGIGGDTQYF.

The table lists this clone with a count of one. The chain is built from TRBV5-1 and TRBJ1-2, with D maybe TRBD1 (5 bases). The CDR3 is made up of 15 amino acids. The ends were cut back, 4 bases at V and 0 bases at J, with 13 bases in the middle. The germline V gene has CDR1 SGHRS and CDR2 YFSETQ. The CDR3 spells CASSERSGPNYGYTF. The CDR3 region has the DNA TGCGCCAGCAGCGAGCGTTCAGGGCCTAACTATGGCTACACCTTC.

This clone was detected only a few times. This chain connects TRBV5-1 to TRBJ2-7, with 7 bases fitting TRBD1. V lost 0 bases, J lost 3 bases, and 6 bases stayed unmatched. Per the germline V gene, CDR1 is SGHRS and CDR2 is YFSETQ. The CDR3 spans 15 residues. The CDR3 region is CASSLVGDSFYEQYF. CDR3 coding DNA: TGCGCCAGCAGCTTGGTAGGGGACAGCTTCTACGAGCAGTACTTC.

V usage is TRBV6-2 or TRBV6-3 and J usage is TRBJ1-1, with 8 bases identical to TRBD1. The CDR3 covers 15 residues. The germline V gene encodes CDR1 MNHEY and CDR2 SVGEGT. The V segment lost 2 bases and the J segment 7 bases; nucleotides outside the gene matches: 9. In nucleotides, the CDR3 is TGTGCCAGCAGTTACGGGGCAGGGGGCAAAGGTGAAGCTTTCTTT. Translation: CASSYGAGGKGEAFF.

This clone was observed a single time. The chain has TRBV14 and TRBJ1-2; D may be TRBD1 (5 bases). V gave up 1 base and J gave up 7 bases, with 19 bases separating them. This CDR3 spans 16 amino acids. Germline lookup yields CDR1 SGHDN and CDR2 FVKESK. DNA for the CDR3: TGTGCCAGCAGCCAAGTTCGCGGGGGGAGTCCGGGTGGCTACACCTTC. Its protein product is CASSQVRGGSPGGYTF.

V gene TRBV5-6 combines with J gene TRBJ2-7; D gene ambiguous. Trimming removed 0 bases at V and 6 bases at J, with 10 bases between. CDR1 and CDR2 from the germline V gene are SGHDT and YYEEEE. CDR3 size: 13 residues. CDR3 in amino acids: CASSLADLGEQYF. DNA for the CDR3: TGTGCCAGCAGCTTGGCCGATCTCGGCGAGCAGTACTTC.

The chain recombines TRBV19 with TRBJ1-1; TRBD1 matches at 7 bases. After removal of 4 bases from V and 1 base from J, the junction contained 6 bases not matched to a gene. The germline CDR1 and CDR2 sequences are LNHDA and SQIVND (reference sequence). The length of the CDR3 is 15 residues. The CDR3, as DNA: TGTGCCAGTAGTAAGGGACAGCCGGGGAACACTGAAGCTTTCTTT. Translation gives CASSKGQPGNTEAFF.

The chain links TRBV3-1 (or the pseudogene TRBV3-2) to TRBJ1-2, with D tentatively TRBD1 (5 bases). Looked up from germline, CDR1 is LGHDT and CDR2 is YNNKEL (reference sequence). V lost 3 bases to trimming and J lost 1 base, with 18 bases between them. The CDR3 runs to 17 residues. The CDR3 region has the DNA TGTGCCAGCAGCCATCGAAGGGGCAGGACCTTTAACTATGGCTACACCTTC. Its protein is CASSHRRGRTFNYGYTF.

The chain carries TRBV7-2 and TRBJ2-4, with a weak D call TRBD2 (6 bases). Germline assignment: CDR1 SGHTA and CDR2 FQGNSA. This CDR3 is built from 14 residues. Trimming removed 1 base from V and 5 bases from J, with 9 bases in between. The CDR3 here is CASSLGDFQNIQYF. The DNA of the CDR3 is TGTGCCAGCAGCTTAGGGGACTTTCAAAACATTCAGTACTTC.

The V call is TRBV6-6, the J call TRBJ2-7, with TRBD1 as a possible D gene (6 bases). The CDR3 has 14 amino acids. Trimming stripped 0 bases from V and 2 bases from J, with 8 bases between. Germline V gene sequence: CDR1 MNHNY, CDR2 SVGAGI (reference sequence). The CDR3 protein is CASSYSGQTYEQYF. Here the CDR3 DNA reads TGTGCCAGCAGTTACTCTGGACAGACCTACGAGCAGTACTTC.

This rearrangement joins TRBV28 to TRBJ1-2; D possibly corresponds to TRBD1 (5 bases). Germline CDR1 MDHEN, CDR2 SYDVKM. Between the trimmed V and J ends, which lost 5 bases and 5 bases, there was a span of 18 bases. CDR3 length: 15 amino acids. The CDR3 here is CASSESSGLGYGYTF. The CDR3 DNA sequence: TGTGCCAGCAGTGAATCCTCGGGACTGGGATATGGCTACACCTTC.

The gene calls are TRBV19 and TRBJ2-1; 14 bases map to TRBD2. Per the germline V gene, CDR1 is LNHDA and CDR2 is SQIVND (reference sequence). Trimming at V came to 6 bases and at J to 10 bases, leaving 8 bases not matched to a gene. This CDR3 spans 15 amino acids. Here the CDR3 reads CASSLGLAGVSEQFF. The CDR3, as DNA: TGTGCCAGTAGCCTGGGACTAGCGGGAGTCAGCGAGCAGTTCTTC.

The rearrangement joins TRBV10-1 to TRBJ2-7; D is perhaps TRBD1 (5 bases). Between the trimmed V and J ends, which lost 10 bases and 11 bases, there was a span of 15 bases. Looked up from germline, CDR1 is WNHNN and CDR2 is SYGVQD (reference sequence). The CDR3 is 10 residues long. CDR3 in DNA: TGCGCCACCTTAGGGGATGAGAAGTACTTC. This sequence encodes CATLGDEKYF.

This sequence joins TRBV12-3 or TRBV12-4 and TRBJ2-7, with a weak D call TRBD2 (6 bases). This CDR3 has 13 residues. Trimming took 1 base from V and 3 from J, leaving 7 bases between them. CDR3 in amino acids: CASSLGRGYEQYF. CDR3 in DNA: TGTGCCAGCAGTTTAGGGAGGGGCTACGAGCAGTACTTC.

This clone is termed medium-sized. The chain couples TRBV29-1 to TRBJ2-1, with 10 bases matching TRBD1. J was trimmed by 6 bases and V by 5 bases; bases with no gene match: 4. From germline, CDR1 is SQVTM and CDR2 ANQGSEA. The CDR3 covers 13 residues. The CDR3 is CSVRDRGSNEQFF. Written as DNA, the CDR3 is TGCAGCGTTCGGGACAGGGGAAGCAATGAGCAGTTCTTC.

This clone was recorded once. The chain combines TRBV6-1 with TRBJ1-2; 7 nucleotides align to TRBD1. The V segment lost 2 bases and the J segment 8 bases; nucleotides outside the gene matches: 5. The CDR3 runs 13 residues. Looked up from germline, CDR1 is MNHNS and CDR2 is SASEGT. CDR3 in DNA: TGTGCCAGCAGTGAATTGATAGGGGGCGGCTACACCTTC. Residues: CASSELIGGGYTF.